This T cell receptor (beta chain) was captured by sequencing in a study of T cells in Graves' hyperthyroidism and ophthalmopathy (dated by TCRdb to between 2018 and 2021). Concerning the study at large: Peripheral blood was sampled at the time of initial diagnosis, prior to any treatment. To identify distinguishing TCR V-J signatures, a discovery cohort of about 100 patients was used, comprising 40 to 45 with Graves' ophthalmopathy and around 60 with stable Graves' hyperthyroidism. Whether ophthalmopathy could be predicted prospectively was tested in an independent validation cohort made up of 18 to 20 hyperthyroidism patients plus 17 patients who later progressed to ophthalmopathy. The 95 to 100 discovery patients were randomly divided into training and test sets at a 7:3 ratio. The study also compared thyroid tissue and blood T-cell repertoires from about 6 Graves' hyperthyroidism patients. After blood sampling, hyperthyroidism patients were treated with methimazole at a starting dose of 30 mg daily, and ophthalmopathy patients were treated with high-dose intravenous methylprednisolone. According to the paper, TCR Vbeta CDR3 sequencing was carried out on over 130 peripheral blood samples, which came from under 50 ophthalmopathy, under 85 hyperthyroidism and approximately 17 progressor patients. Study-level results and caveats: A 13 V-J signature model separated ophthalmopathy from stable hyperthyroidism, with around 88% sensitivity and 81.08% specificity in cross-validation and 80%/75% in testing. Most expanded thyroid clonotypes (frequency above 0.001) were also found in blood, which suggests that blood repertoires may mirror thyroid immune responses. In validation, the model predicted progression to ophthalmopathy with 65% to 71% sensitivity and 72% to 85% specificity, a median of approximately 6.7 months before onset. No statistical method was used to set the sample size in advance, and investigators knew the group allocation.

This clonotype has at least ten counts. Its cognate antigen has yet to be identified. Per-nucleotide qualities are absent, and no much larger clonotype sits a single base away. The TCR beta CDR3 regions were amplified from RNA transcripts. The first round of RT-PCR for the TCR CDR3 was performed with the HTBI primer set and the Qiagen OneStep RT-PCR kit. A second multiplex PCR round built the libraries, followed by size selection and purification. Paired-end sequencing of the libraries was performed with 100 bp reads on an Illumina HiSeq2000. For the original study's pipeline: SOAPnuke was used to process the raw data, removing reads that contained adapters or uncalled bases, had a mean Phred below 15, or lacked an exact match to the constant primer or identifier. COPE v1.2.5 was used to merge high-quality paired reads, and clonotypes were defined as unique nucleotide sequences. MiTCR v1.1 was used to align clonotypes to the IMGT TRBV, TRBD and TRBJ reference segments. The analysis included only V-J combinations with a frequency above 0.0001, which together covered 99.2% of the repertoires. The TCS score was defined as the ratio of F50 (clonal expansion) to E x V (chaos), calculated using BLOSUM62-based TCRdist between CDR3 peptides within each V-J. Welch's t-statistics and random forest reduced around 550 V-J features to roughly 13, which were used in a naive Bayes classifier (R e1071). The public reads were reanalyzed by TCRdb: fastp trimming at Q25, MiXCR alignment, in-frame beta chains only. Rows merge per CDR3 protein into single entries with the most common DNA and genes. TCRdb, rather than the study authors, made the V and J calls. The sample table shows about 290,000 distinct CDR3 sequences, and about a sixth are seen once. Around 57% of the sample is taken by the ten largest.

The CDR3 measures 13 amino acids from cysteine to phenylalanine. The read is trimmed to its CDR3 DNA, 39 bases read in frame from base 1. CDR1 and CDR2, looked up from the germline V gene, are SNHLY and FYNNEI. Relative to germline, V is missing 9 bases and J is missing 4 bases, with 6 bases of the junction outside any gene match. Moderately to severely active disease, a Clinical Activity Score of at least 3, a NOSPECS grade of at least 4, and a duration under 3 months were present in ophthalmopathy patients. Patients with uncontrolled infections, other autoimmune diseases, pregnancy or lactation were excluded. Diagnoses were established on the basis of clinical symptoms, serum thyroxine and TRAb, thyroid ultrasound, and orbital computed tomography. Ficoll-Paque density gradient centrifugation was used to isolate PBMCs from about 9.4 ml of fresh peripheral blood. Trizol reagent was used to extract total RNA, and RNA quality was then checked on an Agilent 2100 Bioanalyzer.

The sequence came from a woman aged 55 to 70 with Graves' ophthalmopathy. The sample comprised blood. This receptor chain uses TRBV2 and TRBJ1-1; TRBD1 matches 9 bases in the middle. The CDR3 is CASLQGAGTEAFF. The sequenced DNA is TGTGCCAGTCTACAGGGGGCGGGCACTGAAGCTTTCTTT.